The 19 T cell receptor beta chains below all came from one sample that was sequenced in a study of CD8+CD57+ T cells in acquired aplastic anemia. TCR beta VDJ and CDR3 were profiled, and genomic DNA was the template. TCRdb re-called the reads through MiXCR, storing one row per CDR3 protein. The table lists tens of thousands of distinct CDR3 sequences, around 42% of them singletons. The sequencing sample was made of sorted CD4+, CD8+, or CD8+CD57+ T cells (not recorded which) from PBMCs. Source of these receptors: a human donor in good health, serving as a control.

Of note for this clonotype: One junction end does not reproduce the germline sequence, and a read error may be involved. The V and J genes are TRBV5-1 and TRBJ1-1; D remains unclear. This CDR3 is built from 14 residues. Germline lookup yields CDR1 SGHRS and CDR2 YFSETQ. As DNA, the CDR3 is TGCGCCAGCAGCTTGGGATCGTCGAACACTGAAGCTCTCTTT. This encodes CASSLGSSNTEALF. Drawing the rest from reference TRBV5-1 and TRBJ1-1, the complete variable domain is KAGVTQTPRYLIKTRGQQVTLSCSPISGHRSVSWYQQTPGQGLQFLFEYFSETQRNKGNFPGRFSGRQFSNSRSEMNVSTLELGDSALYLCASSLGSSNTEALFGQGTRLTVV.

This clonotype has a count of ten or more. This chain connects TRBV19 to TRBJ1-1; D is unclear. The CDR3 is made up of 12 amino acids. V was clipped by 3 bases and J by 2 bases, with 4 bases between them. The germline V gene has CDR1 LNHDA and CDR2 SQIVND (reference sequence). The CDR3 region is CASSIPNTEAFF. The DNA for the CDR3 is TGTGCCAGTAGTATCCCCAACACTGAAGCTTTCTTT.

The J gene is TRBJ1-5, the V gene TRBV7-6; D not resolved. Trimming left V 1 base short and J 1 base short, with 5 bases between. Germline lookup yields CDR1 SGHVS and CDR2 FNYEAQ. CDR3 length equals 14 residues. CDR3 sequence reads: CASSLDMSNQPQHF. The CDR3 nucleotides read TGTGCCAGCAGCTTAGACATGAGCAATCAGCCCCAGCATTTT.

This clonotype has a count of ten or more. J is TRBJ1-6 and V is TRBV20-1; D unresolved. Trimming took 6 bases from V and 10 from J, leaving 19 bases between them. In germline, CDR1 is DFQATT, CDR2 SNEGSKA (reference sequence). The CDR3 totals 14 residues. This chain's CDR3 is CSARVRQESSPLHF. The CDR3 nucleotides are TGCAGTGCCCGAGTTCGGCAGGAGTCATCACCCCTCCACTTT.

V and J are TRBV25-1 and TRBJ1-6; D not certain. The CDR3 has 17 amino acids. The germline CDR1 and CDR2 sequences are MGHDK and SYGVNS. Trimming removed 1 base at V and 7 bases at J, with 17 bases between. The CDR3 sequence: CASSEWQASGRNSPLHF. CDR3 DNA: TGTGCCAGCAGTGAATGGCAGGCTTCGGGTAGAAATTCACCCCTCCACTTT.

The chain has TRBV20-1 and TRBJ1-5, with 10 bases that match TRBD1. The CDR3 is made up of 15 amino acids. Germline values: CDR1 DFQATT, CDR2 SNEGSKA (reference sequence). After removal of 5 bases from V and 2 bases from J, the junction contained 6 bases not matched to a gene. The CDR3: CSAYRGQGGNQPQHF. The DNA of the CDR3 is TGCAGTGCTTACAGAGGACAGGGGGGCAATCAGCCCCAGCATTTT.

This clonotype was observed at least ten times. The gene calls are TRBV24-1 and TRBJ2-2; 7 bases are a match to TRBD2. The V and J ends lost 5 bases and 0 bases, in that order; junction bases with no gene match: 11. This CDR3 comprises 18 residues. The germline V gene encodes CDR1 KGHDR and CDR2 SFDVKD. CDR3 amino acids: CATSGWTSGYSNTGELFF. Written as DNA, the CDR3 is TGTGCCACCAGTGGATGGACTAGTGGATACTCGAACACCGGGGAGCTGTTTTTT.

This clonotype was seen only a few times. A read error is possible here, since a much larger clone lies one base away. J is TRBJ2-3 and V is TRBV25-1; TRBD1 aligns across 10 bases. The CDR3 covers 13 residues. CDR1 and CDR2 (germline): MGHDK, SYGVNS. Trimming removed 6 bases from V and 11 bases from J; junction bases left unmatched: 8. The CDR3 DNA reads TGTGCCAGCAGCCGAGATCGGACAGGGGGGCAGTATTTT. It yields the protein CASSRDRTGGQYF.

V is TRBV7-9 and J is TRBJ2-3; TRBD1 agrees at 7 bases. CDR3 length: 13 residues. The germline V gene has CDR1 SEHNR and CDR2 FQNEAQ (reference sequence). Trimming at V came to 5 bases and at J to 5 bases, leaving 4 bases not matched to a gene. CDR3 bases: TGTGCCAGCAGCCTAAGACAGGGAGATACGCAGTATTTT. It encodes CASSLRQGDTQYF.

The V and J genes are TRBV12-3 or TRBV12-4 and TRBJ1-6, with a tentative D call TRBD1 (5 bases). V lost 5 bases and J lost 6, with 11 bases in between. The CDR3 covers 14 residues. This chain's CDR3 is CASSIGVSNSPLHF. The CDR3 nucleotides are TGTGCCAGCAGTATAGGGGTTAGTAATTCACCCCTCCACTTT.

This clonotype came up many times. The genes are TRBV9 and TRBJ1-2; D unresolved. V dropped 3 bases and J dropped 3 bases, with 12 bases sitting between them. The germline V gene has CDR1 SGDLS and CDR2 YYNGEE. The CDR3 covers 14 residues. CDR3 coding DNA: TGTGCCAGCAGCGAGGAGGGCTCCCACTATGGCTACACCTTC. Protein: CASSEEGSHYGYTF.

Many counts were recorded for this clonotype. This chain's CDR3 is CARVRDRTDTQYF. The CDR3 DNA follows: TGTGCCAGAGTCCGGGACAGGACAGATACGCAGTATTTT. The chain is built from TRBV2 and TRBJ2-3; 8 bases line up with TRBD1. The V gene's germline CDR1 is SNHLY and CDR2 FYNNEI. The length of the CDR3 is 13 residues. After removal of 9 bases from V and 3 bases from J, the junction contained 5 bases not matched to a gene.

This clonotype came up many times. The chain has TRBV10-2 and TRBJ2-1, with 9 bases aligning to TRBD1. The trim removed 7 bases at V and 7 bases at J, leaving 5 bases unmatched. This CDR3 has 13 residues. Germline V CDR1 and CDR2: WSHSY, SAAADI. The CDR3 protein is CASITGGQNEQFF. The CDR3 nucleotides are TGCGCCAGCATAACAGGGGGCCAAAATGAGCAGTTCTTC.

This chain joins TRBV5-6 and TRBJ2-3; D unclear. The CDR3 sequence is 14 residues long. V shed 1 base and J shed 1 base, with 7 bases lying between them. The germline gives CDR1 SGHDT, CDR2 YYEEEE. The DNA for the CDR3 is TGTGCCAGCAGCTTGCAGTCGGGCACAGATACGCAGTATTTT. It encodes CASSLQSGTDTQYF.

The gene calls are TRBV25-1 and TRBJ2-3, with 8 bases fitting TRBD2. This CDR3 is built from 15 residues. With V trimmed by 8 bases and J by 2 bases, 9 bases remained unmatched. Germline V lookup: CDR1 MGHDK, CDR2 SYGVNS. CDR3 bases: TGTGCCAGCTCAGAGCGGGAGCCTTACACAGATACGCAGTATTTT. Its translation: CASSEREPYTDTQYF.

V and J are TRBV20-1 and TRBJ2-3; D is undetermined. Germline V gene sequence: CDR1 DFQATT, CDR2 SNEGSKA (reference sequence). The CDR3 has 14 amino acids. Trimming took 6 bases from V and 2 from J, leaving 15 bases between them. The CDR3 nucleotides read TGCAGTGCCAGCGTCGAAGCCGACACAGATACGCAGTATTTT. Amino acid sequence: CSASVEADTDTQYF.

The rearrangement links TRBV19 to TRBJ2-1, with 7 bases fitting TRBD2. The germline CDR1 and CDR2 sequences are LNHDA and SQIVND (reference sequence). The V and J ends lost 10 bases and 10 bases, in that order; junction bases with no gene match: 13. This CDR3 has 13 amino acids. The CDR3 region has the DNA TGTGCCACTGAGACCGTAGCGGGCCCCGAGCAGTTCTTC. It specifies CATETVAGPEQFF.

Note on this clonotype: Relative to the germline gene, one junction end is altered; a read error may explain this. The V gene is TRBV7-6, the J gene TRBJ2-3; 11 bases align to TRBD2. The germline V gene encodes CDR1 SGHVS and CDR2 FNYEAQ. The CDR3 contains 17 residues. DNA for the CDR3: TGTGCCAGCAGCCCGCAGATAGCGGGAGGGCGCACAGATACGCAGTACTTT. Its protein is CASSPQIAGGRTDTQYF.

CDR3 region: CASSSSTGSRGYTF. For the CDR3, the DNA is TGTGCCAGCAGCTCCTCCACAGGATCCCGCGGCTACACCTTC. This sequence joins TRBV7-9 and TRBJ1-2; TRBD1 is a possible D gene (5 bases). The CDR3 has 14 residues. V lost 4 bases and J 8 bases, leaving 17 bases between the germline ends. Germline assignment: CDR1 SEHNR and CDR2 FQNEAQ (reference sequence).